Listed here are 27 T cell receptor beta chains from one sample, sequenced in a study of T cells in Graves' hyperthyroidism and ophthalmopathy (dated by TCRdb to the late 2010s). The library was produced with multiplex PCR. The sequencing machine was an Illumina HiSeq 2000. TCR beta CDR3 regions were amplified from RNA transcripts. For the first round of RT-PCR on the TCR CDR3, the HTBI primer set was used together with the Qiagen OneStep RT-PCR kit. TCRdb applied fastp at Q25 and MiXCR to the public reads, then kept only in-frame beta chains. A single entry per CDR3 protein holds the most common genes and DNA from its merged rows. For this sample there are 650,000 to 700,000 distinct CDR3 sequences; 15% to 20% appear just once. 15% to 17% of the sample lies in the top ten. Sequencing was performed on blood. These receptors all stem from a man between 50 and 59 years old with Graves' hyperthyroidism.

This clonotype was observed at least ten times. The chain links TRBV11-1 to TRBJ2-7; weak D call: TRBD1 (5 bases). The CDR3 extends over 12 amino acids. The V gene lost 6 bases and the J gene lost 3 bases, with 9 bases spanning the gap. Germline CDR1 and CDR2: SGHAT and FQDESV (reference sequence). The DNA for the CDR3 is TGTGCCAGCAGAGGGGAAATCTACGAGCAGTACTTC. It is translated as CASRGEIYEQYF. Filled out from reference TRBV11-1 and TRBJ2-7, the complete variable domain reads EAEVAQSPRYKITEKSQAVAFWCDPISGHATLYWYRQILGQGPELLVQFQDESVVDDSQLPKDRFSAERLKGVDSTLKIQPAELGDSAMYLCASRGEIYEQYFGPGTRLTVT.

V and J are TRBV27 and TRBJ2-1; 11 nucleotides line up with TRBD1. CDR1 MNHEY and CDR2 SMNVEV come from the germline V gene (reference sequence). The V gene end was trimmed by 3 bases and the J gene end by 2 bases; junction bases not matched to a gene: 18. The CDR3 contains 21 residues. The CDR3 sequence: CASSFLPGQGGGTRTYNEQFF. DNA of the CDR3: TGTGCCAGCAGTTTCCTCCCGGGACAGGGGGGGGGGACCCGGACCTACAATGAGCAGTTCTTC.

In its sample, this clonotype was seen many times. The rearrangement uses TRBV30 and TRBJ1-1; D possibly corresponds to TRBD1 (5 bases). This CDR3 is 13 amino acids long. V shed 2 bases and J shed 2 bases, with 9 bases lying between them. Germline lookup yields CDR1 GTSNPN and CDR2 SVGIG (reference sequence). CDR3 nucleotide sequence: TGTGCCTGGAGTCGGGACGGTAACACTGAAGCTTTCTTT. This sequence encodes CAWSRDGNTEAFF.

The sample holds many counts of this clonotype. The genes are TRBV19 and TRBJ2-7; 10 nucleotides match TRBD1. Unmatched junction bases numbered 7, after V lost 7 bases and J lost 1 base. The V gene's germline CDR1 is LNHDA and CDR2 SQIVND (reference sequence). The CDR3 is 15 amino acids. CDR3 in amino acids: CASKPGQGSSYEQYF. The CDR3, as DNA: TGTGCCAGTAAACCGGGACAGGGGAGTTCCTACGAGCAGTACTTC.

As regards this clonotype: Given a much more abundant clone one base away, this may be a read error. The J gene is TRBJ2-2, the V gene TRBV2; D is possibly TRBD2 (6 bases). Germline CDR1 and CDR2: SNHLY and FYNNEI. The CDR3 is 13 amino acids. The CDR3 nucleotides read TGTGCCAGCAGTAGCCTAGAGGCCGGGGGGCTGTTTTTT. This gives the protein CASSSLEAGGLFF.

V usage is TRBV3-1 and J usage is TRBJ1-3, with 7 bases identical to TRBD1. V gave up 3 bases and J gave up 0 bases; unmatched junction bases: 2. CDR1 is LGHDT and CDR2 is YNNKEL in the germline V gene (reference sequence). The CDR3 loop spans 15 amino acids. CDR3 nucleotides: TGTGCCAGCAGCCAGGACAGGCTCTCTGGAAACACCATATATTTT. It codes for CASSQDRLSGNTIYF.

In its sample, this clonotype was seen many times. The V call is TRBV7-2, the J call TRBJ1-6; D call uncertain. Deletions cut 3 bases from V and 5 bases from J, with 8 bases between. The CDR3 consists of 14 residues. Germline-derived CDR1 and CDR2 are SGHTA and FQGNSA. The CDR3 coding sequence is TGTGCCAGCAGCTTGATATTTCATAATTCACCCCTCCACTTT. This encodes CASSLIFHNSPLHF.

This clonotype was found many times. The V call is TRBV10-3, the J call TRBJ2-3; 9 bases are a match to TRBD1. Germline trimming cut 2 bases from V and 3 bases from J; bases unmatched to any gene: 0. This CDR3 is 14 amino acids long. Germline V gene lookup returns CDR1 ENHRY and CDR2 SYGVKD. The CDR3 region is CAISEGTGTDTQYF. Here the CDR3 DNA reads TGTGCCATCAGTGAGGGGACAGGGACAGATACGCAGTATTTT.

V usage is TRBV29-1 and J usage is TRBJ2-1; no clear D gene. V lost 7 bases, J lost 4 bases, and 17 bases lay in between. CDR3 length: 14 residues. From germline, CDR1 is SQVTM and CDR2 ANQGSEA. CDR3 protein: CSAPWGTEYNEQFF. The CDR3 coding sequence is TGCAGCGCCCCGTGGGGTACCGAATACAATGAGCAGTTCTTC.

This clonotype showed up many times. This rearrangement joins TRBV30 to TRBJ2-6; D gene unclear. V was shortened by 3 bases and J by 0 bases, with 6 bases between the two germline ends. Per the germline V gene, CDR1 is GTSNPN and CDR2 is SVGIG (reference sequence). The CDR3 loop spans 14 amino acids. CDR3 nucleotides: TGTGCCTGGAGCTCCGTCTCTGGGGCCAACGTCCTGACTTTC. It yields the protein CAWSSVSGANVLTF.

This chain links TRBV4-1 with TRBJ1-5; possible D gene TRBD1, 6 bases. The CDR3 is 13 amino acids. Germline V lookup: CDR1 MGHRA, CDR2 YSYEKL. In DNA, the CDR3 is TGCGCTTCTGGGGGCTCCCTCAATCAGCCCCAGCATTTT. Protein product: CASGGSLNQPQHF.

This clonotype was observed many times. V is TRBV12-3 or TRBV12-4 and J is TRBJ2-1, with TRBD2 matching over 8 bases. The CDR3 is 14 residues long. Trimming cost V 2 bases and J 9 bases; bases outside gene matches: 6. Here the CDR3 reads CASSLTGGPAEQFF. The CDR3 DNA follows: TGTGCCAGCAGTTTAACGGGAGGGCCGGCTGAGCAGTTCTTC.

The chain has TRBV3-1 and TRBJ2-7; 11 bases are shared with TRBD2. CDR1 is LGHDT, CDR2 YNNKEL, per germline (reference sequence). V lost 3 bases and J lost 7; bases outside the gene matches: 5. CDR3 length: 14 amino acids. Here the CDR3 reads CASSQGLAAVEQYF. CDR3 nucleotide sequence: TGTGCCAGCAGCCAGGGACTAGCGGCGGTGGAGCAGTACTTC.

The rearrangement uses TRBV19 and TRBJ2-7; D is perhaps TRBD2 (6 bases). V was trimmed by 11 bases and J by 0 bases, leaving 17 bases between them. The CDR3 runs 14 residues. The germline gives CDR1 LNHDA, CDR2 SQIVND (reference sequence). The CDR3 spells CASQDETSSYEQYF. As DNA, the CDR3 is TGTGCCTCTCAGGACGAGACTAGCTCCTACGAGCAGTACTTC.

The rearrangement joins TRBV5-8 to TRBJ2-1; 12 nucleotides agree with TRBD2. CDR1 and CDR2 from the germline V gene are SGHTS and YDEGEE. The CDR3 runs to 20 residues. V was pared by 4 bases and J by 3 bases, with 17 bases of the junction left unmatched. The CDR3 region is CASSRLTRLAGGLFYNEQFF. The CDR3 coding sequence is TGTGCCAGCAGCCGTTTGACTCGGCTAGCGGGAGGGCTTTTCTACAATGAGCAGTTCTTC.

This clonotype was picked up a small number of times. V and J are TRBV9 and TRBJ2-1, with 12 nucleotides matching TRBD2. V trimming: 3 bases; J trimming: 4 bases; junction bases outside the gene matches: 5. The germline CDR1 and CDR2 sequences are SGDLS and YYNGEE. This CDR3 is 16 amino acids long. The CDR3 reads CASSDGTSGLYNEQFF. CDR3 DNA: TGTGCCAGCAGCGATGGGACTAGCGGGCTTTACAATGAGCAGTTCTTC.

CDR3 in DNA: TGTGCCAGCAGCCACCGCATGGGGGCGACATACAATGAGCAGTTCTTC. It is translated as CASSHRMGATYNEQFF. V is TRBV3-1 and J is TRBJ2-1, with D possibly being TRBD1 (6 bases). Trimming removed 3 bases from V and 4 bases from J, with 16 bases in between. The CDR3 consists of 16 residues. The germline V gene has CDR1 LGHDT and CDR2 YNNKEL (reference sequence).

This clonotype was recorded at least ten times. The chain uses TRBV2 and TRBJ1-5, with 9 positions matching TRBD1. CDR3 length equals 13 residues. Germline-derived CDR1 and CDR2 are SNHLY and FYNNEI. V gave up 4 bases and J gave up 11 bases; unmatched junction bases: 6. The CDR3 loop reads CASSGTGERTQHF. The CDR3 coding sequence is TGTGCCAGCAGTGGGACAGGGGAAAGGACCCAGCATTTT.

This chain joins TRBV28 and TRBJ1-5, with D hard to call. V was shortened by 2 bases and J by 4 bases, with 6 bases between the two germline ends. CDR1 and CDR2 from the germline V gene are MDHEN and SYDVKM. The CDR3 runs 13 residues. DNA of the CDR3: TGTGCCAGCAGTTTACACGGGAATCAGCCCCAGCATTTT. It specifies CASSLHGNQPQHF.

This clonotype appeared many times. The gene calls are TRBV7-2 and TRBJ2-1; 10 positions match TRBD1. Looked up from germline, CDR1 is SGHTA and CDR2 is FQGNSA. Trimming removed 4 bases from V and 5 bases from J; junction bases left unmatched: 8. The CDR3 sequence is 16 residues long. CDR3 nucleotide sequence: TGTGCCAGCAGCTGGGCCGGGACAGGGGCAGACAATGAGCAGTTCTTC. It codes for CASSWAGTGADNEQFF.

This clonotype was found many times. The gene calls are TRBV5-5 and TRBJ2-5; D not resolved. Trimming stripped 1 base from V and 5 bases from J, with 12 bases between. Germline CDR1 is SGHKS and CDR2 is YYEKEE (reference sequence). The CDR3 totals 14 residues. CDR3 in amino acids: CASSLNPGSETQYF. CDR3 in DNA: TGTGCCAGCAGCTTGAATCCAGGTTCTGAGACCCAGTACTTC. Complete variable domain (other parts from reference TRBV5-5 and TRBJ2-5): DAGVTQSPTHLIKTRGQQVTLRCSPISGHKSVSWYQQVLGQGPQFIFQYYEKEERGRGNFPDRFSARQFPNYSSELNVNALLLGDSALYLCASSLNPGSETQYFGPGTRLLVL.

In its sample, this clonotype was seen many times. The rearrangement uses TRBV2 and TRBJ2-3; 7 nucleotides match TRBD1. Per the germline V gene, CDR1 is SNHLY and CDR2 is FYNNEI. The trim removed 7 bases at V and 3 bases at J, leaving 7 bases unmatched. This CDR3 has 14 residues. CDR3 DNA: TGTGCCAGCATAGGGGGCTCCCTAACAGATACGCAGTATTTT. Its protein is CASIGGSLTDTQYF.

V is TRBV28 and J is TRBJ1-6; possibly TRBD1 for D (5 bases). Deletions cut 7 bases from V and 7 bases from J, with 14 bases between. The CDR3 totals 14 residues. From germline, CDR1 is MDHEN and CDR2 SYDVKM. CDR3 residues: CASISGTMNSPLHF. CDR3 nucleotides: TGTGCCAGCATCTCCGGGACGATGAATTCACCCCTCCACTTT.

The table lists this clonotype with many counts. V gene TRBV7-2 combines with J gene TRBJ1-2, with D uncertain. Trimming took off 3 bases at V and 5 bases at J, with 13 bases between the two ends. Germline V gene data show CDR1 as SGHTA and CDR2 as FQGNSA. CDR3 length: 14 amino acids. For the CDR3, the DNA is TGTGCCAGCAGCTTGGAAGGGATTGGATATGGCTACACCTTC. This translates into CASSLEGIGYGYTF.

In its sample, this clonotype was seen many times. V is TRBV28 and J is TRBJ2-7, with D hard to call. The CDR3 contains 16 residues. The V gene's germline CDR1 is MDHEN and CDR2 SYDVKM. The V and J ends lost 2 bases and 2 bases respectively, with 16 bases between them. CDR3 protein: CASSLPLAATPYEQYF. The DNA for the CDR3 is TGTGCCAGCAGTTTACCCCTTGCGGCCACACCCTACGAGCAGTACTTC.

This clonotype was recorded many times. The rearrangement uses TRBV2 and TRBJ2-3, with a tentative D call TRBD2 (5 bases). V shed 10 bases and J shed 1 base, with 12 bases lying between them. CDR3 length: 13 residues. CDR1 and CDR2 from the germline V gene are SNHLY and FYNNEI. The DNA for the CDR3 is TGTGCCACCTCTTGGCGGGGCACAGATACGCAGTATTTT. Residues: CATSWRGTDTQYF.

This clonotype was found a few times. This chain connects TRBV2 to TRBJ1-1; 9 bases are shared with TRBD1. The CDR3 covers 14 residues. J lost 6 bases, V lost 5 bases, and 7 bases had no gene match. CDR1 is SNHLY, CDR2 FYNNEI, per germline. CDR3 region: CASSPGQGIPEAFF. CDR3 nucleotide sequence: TGTGCCAGCAGTCCGGGACAGGGTATCCCTGAAGCTTTCTTT.